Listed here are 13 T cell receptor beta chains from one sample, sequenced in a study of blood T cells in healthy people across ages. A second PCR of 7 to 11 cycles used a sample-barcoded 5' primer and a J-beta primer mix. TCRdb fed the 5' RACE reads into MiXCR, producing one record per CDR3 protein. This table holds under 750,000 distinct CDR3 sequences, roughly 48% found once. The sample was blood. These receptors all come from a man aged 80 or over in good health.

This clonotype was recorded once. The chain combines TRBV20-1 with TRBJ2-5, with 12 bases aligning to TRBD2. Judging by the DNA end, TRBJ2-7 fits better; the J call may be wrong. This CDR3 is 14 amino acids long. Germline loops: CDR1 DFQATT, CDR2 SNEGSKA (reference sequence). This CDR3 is CSATATSGSYEQYF. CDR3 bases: TGCAGTGCTACTGCGACTAGCGGGAGTTACGAGCAGTACTTC.

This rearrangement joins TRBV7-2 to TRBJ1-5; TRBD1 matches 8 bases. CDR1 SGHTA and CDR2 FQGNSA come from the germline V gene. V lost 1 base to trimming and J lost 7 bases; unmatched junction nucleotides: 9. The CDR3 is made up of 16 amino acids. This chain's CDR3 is CASSLDPGQGSQPQHF. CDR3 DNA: TGTGCCAGCAGCTTAGATCCCGGACAGGGTAGCCAGCCCCAGCATTTT.

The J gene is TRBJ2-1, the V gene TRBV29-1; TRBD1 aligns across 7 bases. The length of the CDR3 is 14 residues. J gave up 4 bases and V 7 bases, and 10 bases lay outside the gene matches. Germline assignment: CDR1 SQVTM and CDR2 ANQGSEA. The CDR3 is CSGRQGGNYNEQFF. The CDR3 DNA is TGCAGCGGCCGACAGGGTGGGAATTACAATGAGCAGTTCTTC.

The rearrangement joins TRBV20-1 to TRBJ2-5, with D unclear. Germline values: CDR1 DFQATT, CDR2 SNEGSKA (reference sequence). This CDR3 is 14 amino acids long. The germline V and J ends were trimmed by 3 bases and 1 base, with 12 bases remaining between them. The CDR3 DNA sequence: TGCAGTGCTAGCGATCAAAACCGCCAAGAGACCCAGTACTTC. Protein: CSASDQNRQETQYF.

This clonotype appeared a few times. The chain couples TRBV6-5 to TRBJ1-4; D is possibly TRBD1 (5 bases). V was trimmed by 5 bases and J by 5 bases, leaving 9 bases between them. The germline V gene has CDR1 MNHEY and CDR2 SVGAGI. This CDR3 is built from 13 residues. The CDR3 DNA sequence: TGTGCCAGCAGTGGGGGGGTGAATGAAAAACTGTTTTTT. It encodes CASSGGVNEKLFF.

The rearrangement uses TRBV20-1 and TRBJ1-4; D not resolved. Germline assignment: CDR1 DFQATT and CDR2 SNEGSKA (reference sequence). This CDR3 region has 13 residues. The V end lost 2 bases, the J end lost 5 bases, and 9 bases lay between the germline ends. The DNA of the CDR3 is TGCAGTGCTAGATGGAGAGGAAATGAAAAACTGTTTTTT. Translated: CSARWRGNEKLFF.

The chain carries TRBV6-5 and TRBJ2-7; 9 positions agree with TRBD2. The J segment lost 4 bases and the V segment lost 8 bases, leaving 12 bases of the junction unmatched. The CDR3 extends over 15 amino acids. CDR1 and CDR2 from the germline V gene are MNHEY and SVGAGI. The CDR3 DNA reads TGTGCCAGCTCTGATCGGCGGGGGGGGTGGTACGAGCAGTACTTC. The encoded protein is CASSDRRGGWYEQYF.

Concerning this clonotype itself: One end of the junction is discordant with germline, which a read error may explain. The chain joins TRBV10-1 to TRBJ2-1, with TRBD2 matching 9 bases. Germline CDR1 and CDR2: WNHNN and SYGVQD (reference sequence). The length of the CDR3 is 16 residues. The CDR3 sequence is CATSEWSSGGLNEQFF. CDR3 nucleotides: TGCGCCACCAGTGAGTGGAGTAGCGGGGGTCTGAATGAGCAGTTCTTC.

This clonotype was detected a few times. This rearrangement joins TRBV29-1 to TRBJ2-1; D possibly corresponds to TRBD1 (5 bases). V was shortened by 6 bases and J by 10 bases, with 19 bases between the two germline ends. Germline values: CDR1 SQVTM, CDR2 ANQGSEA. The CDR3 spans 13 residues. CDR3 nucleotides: TGCAGCGTGGAAAGACAGACGACACTCGAGCAGTTCTTC. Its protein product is CSVERQTTLEQFF.

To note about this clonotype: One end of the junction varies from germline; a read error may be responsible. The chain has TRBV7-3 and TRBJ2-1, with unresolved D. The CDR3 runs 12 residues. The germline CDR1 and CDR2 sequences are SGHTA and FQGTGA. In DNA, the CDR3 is TGCGCCAGCAGCTTACGTCCCAATGAGCAGTTCTTC. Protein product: CASSLRPNEQFF.

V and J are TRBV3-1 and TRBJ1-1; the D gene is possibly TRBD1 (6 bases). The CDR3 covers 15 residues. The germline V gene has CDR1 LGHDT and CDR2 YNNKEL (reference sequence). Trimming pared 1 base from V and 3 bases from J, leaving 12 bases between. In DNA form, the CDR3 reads TGTGCCAGCAGCCAAGTTCTGGGGGCGGACACTGAAGCTTTCTTT. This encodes CASSQVLGADTEAFF.

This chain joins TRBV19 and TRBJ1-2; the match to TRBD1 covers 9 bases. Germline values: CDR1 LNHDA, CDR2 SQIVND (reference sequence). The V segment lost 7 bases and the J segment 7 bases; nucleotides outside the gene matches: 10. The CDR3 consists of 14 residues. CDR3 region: CASTKGGQGFGYTF. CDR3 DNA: TGTGCCAGTACCAAAGGGGGACAGGGCTTTGGCTACACCTTC. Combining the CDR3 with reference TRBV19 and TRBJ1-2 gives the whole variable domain DGGITQSPKYLFRKEGQNVTLSCEQNLNHDAMYWYRQDPGQGLRLIYYSQIVNDFQKGDIAEGYSVSREKKESFPLTVTSAQKNPTAFYLCASTKGGQGFGYTFGSGTRLTVV.

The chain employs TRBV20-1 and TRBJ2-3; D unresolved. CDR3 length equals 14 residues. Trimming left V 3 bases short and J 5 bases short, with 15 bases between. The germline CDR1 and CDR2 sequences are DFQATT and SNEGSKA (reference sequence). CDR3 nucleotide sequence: TGCAGTGCTAGCCCCCTTTTGCGTCTAGATACGCAGTATTTT. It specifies CSASPLLRLDTQYF.